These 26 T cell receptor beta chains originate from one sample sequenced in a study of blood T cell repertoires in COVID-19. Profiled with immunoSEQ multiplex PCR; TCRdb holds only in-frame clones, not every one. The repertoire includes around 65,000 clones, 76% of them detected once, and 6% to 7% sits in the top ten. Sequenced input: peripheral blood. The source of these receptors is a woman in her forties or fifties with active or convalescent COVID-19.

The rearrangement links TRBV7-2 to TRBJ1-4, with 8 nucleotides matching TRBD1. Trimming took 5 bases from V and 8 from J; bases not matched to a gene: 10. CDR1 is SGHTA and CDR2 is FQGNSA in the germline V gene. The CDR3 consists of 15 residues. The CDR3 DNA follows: TGTGCCAGCAGCCCGAACCAGGGGGCATACGAAAAACTGTTTTTT. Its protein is CASSPNQGAYEKLFF.

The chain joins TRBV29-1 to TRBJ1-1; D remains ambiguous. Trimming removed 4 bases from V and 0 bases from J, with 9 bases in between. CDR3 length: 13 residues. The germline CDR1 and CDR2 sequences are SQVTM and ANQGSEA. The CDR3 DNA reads TGCAGCGTTGGGGAGTCGATGAACACTGAAGCTTTCTTT. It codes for CSVGESMNTEAFF.

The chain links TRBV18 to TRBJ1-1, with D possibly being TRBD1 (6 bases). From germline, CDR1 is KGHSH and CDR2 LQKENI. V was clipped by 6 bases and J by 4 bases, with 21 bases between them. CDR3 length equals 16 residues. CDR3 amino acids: CASSQAAPPRGTEAFF. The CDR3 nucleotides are TGTGCCAGCTCCCAAGCAGCCCCCCCCAGGGGCACTGAAGCTTTCTTT. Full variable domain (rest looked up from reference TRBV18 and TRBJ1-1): NAGVMQNPRHLVRRRGQEARLRCSPMKGHSHVYWYRQLPEEGLKFMVYLQKENIIDESGMPKERFSAEFPKEGPSILRIQQVVRGDSAAYFCASSQAAPPRGTEAFFGQGTRLTVV.

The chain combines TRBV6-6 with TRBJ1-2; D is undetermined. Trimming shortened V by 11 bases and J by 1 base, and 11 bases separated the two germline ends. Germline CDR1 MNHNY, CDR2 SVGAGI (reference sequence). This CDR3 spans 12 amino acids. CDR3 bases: TGTGCCCTGGGAGACCTTAACTATGGCTACACCTTC. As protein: CALGDLNYGYTF.

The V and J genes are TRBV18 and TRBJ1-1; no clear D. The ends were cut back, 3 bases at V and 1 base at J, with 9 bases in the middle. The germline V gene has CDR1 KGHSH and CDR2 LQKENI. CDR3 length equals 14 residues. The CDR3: CASSPSRQNTEAFF. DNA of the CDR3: TGTGCCAGCTCACCCTCCAGGCAGAACACTGAAGCTTTCTTT.

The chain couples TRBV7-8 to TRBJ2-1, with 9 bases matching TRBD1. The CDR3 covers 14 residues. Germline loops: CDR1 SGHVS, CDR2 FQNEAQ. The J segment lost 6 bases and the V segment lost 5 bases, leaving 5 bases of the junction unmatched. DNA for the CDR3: TGTGCCAGCAGCGCGGGACAGGGCGTCAATGAGCAGTTCTTC. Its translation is CASSAGQGVNEQFF.

As DNA, the CDR3 is TGTGCCAGCAGCTCCGGGGGACAGGGGATTAGCGGGGATGGCTACACCTTC. Encoded protein: CASSSGGQGISGDGYTF. This chain uses TRBV5-4 with TRBJ1-2, with TRBD1 matching 10 bases. With V trimmed by 3 bases and J by 6 bases, 14 bases remained unmatched. CDR3 length equals 17 residues. Germline V lookup: CDR1 SGHNT, CDR2 YYREEE (reference sequence).

The CDR3 region is CASSSRQARLGETQYF. The CDR3 DNA follows: TGTGCCAGCAGCAGCCGACAGGCCAGGCTGGGGGAGACCCAGTACTTC. The chain joins TRBV11-2 to TRBJ2-5; D may be TRBD1 (6 bases). Germline assignment: CDR1 SGHAT and CDR2 FQNNGV. Trimming cost V 5 bases and J 5 bases, with 21 bases left between them. CDR3 size: 16 residues.

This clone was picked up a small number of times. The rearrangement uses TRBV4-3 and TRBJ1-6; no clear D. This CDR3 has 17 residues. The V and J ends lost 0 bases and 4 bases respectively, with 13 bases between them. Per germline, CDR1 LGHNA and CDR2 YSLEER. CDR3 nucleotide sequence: TGCGCCAGCAGCCAAGATTACTGGTCGGTTTATAATTCACCCCTCCACTTT. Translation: CASSQDYWSVYNSPLHF.

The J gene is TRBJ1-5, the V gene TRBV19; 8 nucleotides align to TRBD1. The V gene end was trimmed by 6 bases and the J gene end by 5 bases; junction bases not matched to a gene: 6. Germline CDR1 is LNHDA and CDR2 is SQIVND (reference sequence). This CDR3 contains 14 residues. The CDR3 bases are TGTGCCAGTAGGCCGGACAGGGATCATCAGCCCCAGCATTTT. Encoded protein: CASRPDRDHQPQHF.

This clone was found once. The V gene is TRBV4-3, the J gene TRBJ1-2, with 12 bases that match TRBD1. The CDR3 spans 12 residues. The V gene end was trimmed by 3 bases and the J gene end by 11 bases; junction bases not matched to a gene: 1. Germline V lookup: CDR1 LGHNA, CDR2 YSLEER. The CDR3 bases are TGCGCCAGCAGCCAGGGACAGGGGGCATACACCTTC. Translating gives CASSQGQGAYTF.

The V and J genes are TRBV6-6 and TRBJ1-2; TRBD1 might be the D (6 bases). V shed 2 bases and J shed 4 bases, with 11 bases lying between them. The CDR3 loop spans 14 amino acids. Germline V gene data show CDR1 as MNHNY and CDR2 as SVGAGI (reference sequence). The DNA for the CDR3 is TGTGCCAGCAGTTACACCACAGGGAGCTATGGCTACACCTTC. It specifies CASSYTTGSYGYTF.

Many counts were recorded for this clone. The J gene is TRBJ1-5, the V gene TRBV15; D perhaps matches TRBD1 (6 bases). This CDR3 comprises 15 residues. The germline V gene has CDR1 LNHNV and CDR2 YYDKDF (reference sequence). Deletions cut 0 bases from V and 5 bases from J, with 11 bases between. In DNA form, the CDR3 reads TGTGCCACCAGCAGAGACAGGGGAGCGGATCAGCCCCAGCATTTT. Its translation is CATSRDRGADQPQHF.

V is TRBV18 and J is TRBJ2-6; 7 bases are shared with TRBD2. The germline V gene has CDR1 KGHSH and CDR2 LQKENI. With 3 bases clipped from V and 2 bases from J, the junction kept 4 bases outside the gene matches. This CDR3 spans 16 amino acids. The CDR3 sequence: CASSPSGRAGANVLTF. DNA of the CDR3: TGTGCCAGCTCACCTTCAGGGAGGGCTGGGGCCAACGTCCTGACTTTC. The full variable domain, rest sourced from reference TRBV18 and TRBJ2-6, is NAGVMQNPRHLVRRRGQEARLRCSPMKGHSHVYWYRQLPEEGLKFMVYLQKENIIDESGMPKERFSAEFPKEGPSILRIQQVVRGDSAAYFCASSPSGRAGANVLTFGAGSRLTVL.

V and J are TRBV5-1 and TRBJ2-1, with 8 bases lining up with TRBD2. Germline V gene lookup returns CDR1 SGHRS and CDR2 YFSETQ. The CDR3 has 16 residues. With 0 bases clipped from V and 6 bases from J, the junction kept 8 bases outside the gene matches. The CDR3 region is CASSLVVSGGRNEQFF. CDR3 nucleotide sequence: TGCGCCAGCAGCTTGGTGGTATCGGGAGGGCGCAATGAGCAGTTCTTC. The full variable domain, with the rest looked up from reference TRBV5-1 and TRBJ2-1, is KAGVTQTPRYLIKTRGQQVTLSCSPISGHRSVSWYQQTPGQGLQFLFEYFSETQRNKGNFPGRFSGRQFSNSRSEMNVSTLELGDSALYLCASSLVVSGGRNEQFFGPGTRLTVL.

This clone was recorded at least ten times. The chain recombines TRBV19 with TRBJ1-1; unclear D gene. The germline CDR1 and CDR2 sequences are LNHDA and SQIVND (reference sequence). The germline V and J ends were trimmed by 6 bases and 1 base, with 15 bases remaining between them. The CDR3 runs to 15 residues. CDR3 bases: TGTGCCAGTAGGGGTTGGGCCTCGTCGAACACTGAAGCTTTCTTT. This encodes CASRGWASSNTEAFF.

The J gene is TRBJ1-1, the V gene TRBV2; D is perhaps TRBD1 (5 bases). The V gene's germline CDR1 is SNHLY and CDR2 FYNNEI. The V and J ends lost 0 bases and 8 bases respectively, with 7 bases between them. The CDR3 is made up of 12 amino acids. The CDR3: CASSEATGEAFF. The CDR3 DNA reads TGTGCCAGCAGTGAAGCTACAGGAGAAGCTTTCTTT.

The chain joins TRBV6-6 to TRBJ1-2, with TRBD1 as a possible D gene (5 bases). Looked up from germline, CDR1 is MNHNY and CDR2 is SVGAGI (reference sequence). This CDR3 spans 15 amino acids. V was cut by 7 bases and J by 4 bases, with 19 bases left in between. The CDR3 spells CASNGAGGSLYGYTF. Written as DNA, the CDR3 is TGTGCCAGCAATGGAGCCGGGGGATCACTCTATGGCTACACCTTC.

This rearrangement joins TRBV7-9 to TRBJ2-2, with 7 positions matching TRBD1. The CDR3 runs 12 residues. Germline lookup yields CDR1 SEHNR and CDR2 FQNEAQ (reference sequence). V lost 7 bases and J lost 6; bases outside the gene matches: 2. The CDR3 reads CASNTGAGELFF. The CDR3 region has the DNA TGTGCCAGCAACACAGGGGCCGGGGAGCTGTTTTTT.

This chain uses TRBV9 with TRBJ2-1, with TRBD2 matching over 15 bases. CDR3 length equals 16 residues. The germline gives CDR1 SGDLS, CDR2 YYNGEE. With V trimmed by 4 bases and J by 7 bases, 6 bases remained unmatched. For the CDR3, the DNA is TGTGCCAGCAGCCCTCGGACTAGCGGGAGGGCGAATGAGCAGTTCTTC. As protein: CASSPRTSGRANEQFF.

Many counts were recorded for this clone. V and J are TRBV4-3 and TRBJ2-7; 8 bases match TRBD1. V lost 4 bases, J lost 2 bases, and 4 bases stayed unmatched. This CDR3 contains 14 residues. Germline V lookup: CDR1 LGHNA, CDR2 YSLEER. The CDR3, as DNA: TGCGCCAGCAGCCTCGGACAGGGACCCTACGAGCAGTACTTC. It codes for CASSLGQGPYEQYF.

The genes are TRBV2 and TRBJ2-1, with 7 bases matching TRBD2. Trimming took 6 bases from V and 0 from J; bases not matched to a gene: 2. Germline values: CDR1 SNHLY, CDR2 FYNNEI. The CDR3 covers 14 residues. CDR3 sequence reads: CASSGGSSYNEQFF. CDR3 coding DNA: TGTGCCAGCAGCGGGGGGAGCTCCTACAATGAGCAGTTCTTC.

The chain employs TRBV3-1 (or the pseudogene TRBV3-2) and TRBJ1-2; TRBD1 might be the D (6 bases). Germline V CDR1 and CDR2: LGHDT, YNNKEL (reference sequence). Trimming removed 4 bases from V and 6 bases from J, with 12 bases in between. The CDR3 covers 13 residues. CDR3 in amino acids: CASSPGQGNGYTF. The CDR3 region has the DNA TGTGCCAGCAGCCCCGGCCAGGGGAATGGCTACACCTTC.

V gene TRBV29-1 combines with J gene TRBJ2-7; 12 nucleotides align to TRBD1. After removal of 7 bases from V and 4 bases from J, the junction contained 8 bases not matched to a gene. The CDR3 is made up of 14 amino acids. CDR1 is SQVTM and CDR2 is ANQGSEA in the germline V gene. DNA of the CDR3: TGCAGCGCCCGGGGACAGGGGGCGACGTACGAGCAGTACTTC. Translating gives CSARGQGATYEQYF.

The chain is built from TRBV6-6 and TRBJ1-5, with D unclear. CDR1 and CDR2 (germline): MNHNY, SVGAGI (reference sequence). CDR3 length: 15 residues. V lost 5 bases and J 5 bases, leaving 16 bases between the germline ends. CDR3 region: CASSAGPRDYQPQHF. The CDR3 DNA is TGTGCCAGCAGTGCCGGACCCCGGGATTATCAGCCCCAGCATTTT.

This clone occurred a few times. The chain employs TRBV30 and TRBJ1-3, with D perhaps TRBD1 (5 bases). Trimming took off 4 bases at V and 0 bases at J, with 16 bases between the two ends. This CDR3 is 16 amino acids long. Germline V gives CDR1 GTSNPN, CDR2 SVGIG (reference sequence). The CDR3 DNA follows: TGTGCCTGGACTACCCAGGGTGCTAGCTCTGGAAACACCATATATTTT. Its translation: CAWTTQGASSGNTIYF.